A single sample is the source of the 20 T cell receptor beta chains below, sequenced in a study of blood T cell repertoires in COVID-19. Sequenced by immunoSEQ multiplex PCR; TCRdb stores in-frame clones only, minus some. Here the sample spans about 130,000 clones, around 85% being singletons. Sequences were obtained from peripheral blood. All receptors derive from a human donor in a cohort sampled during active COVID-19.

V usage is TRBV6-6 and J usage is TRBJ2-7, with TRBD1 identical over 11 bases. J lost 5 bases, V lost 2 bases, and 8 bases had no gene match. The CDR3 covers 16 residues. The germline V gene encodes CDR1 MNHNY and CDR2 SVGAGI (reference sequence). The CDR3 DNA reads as TGTGCCAGCAGTTACGCGGTAGGACAGGGGGCCAACGAGCAGTACTTC. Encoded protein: CASSYAVGQGANEQYF.

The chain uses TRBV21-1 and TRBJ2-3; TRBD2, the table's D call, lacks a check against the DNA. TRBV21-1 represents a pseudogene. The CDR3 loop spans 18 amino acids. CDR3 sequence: CASSSSRGVKLRTDTQYF. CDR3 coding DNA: TGTGCCAGCAGCTCATCTCGGGGAGTTAAACTTCGCACAGATACGCAGTATTTT.

DNA of the CDR3: TGCGCCAGCAGCGTAAACAGGGAGAGCTCCTACAATGAGCAGTTCTTC. This gives the protein CASSVNRESSYNEQFF. The V gene is TRBV5-1, the J gene TRBJ2-1; perhaps TRBD1 as D (6 bases). CDR1 SGHRS and CDR2 YFSETQ come from the germline V gene. This CDR3 is 16 amino acids long. Trimming left V 4 bases short and J 0 bases short, with 14 bases between.

The CDR3 coding sequence is TGTGCCACCAGTGATGTGGGTAGCGGGCATACCGGGGAGCTGTTTTTT. This encodes CATSDVGSGHTGELFF. The chain joins TRBV24-1 to TRBJ2-2, with 7 positions matching TRBD2. Germline V lookup: CDR1 KGHDR, CDR2 SFDVKD. V dropped 3 bases and J dropped 5; count of bases not matched to a gene: 8. There are 16 residues in the CDR3.

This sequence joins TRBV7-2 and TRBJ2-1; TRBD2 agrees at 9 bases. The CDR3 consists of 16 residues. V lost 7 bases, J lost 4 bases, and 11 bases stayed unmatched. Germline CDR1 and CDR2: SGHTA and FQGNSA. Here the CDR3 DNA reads TGTGCCAGCAAACCCGAGGGACTAGCAGTTTACAATGAGCAGTTCTTC. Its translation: CASKPEGLAVYNEQFF.

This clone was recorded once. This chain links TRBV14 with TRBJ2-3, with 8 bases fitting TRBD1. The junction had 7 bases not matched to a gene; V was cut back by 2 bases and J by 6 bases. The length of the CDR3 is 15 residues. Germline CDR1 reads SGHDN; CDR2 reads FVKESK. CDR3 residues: CASSQPGTGYDTQYF. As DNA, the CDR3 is TGTGCCAGCAGCCAACCCGGGACAGGTTACGATACGCAGTATTTT. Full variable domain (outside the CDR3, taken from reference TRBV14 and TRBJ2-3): EAGVTQFPSHSVIEKGQTVTLRCDPISGHDNLYWYRRVMGKEIKFLLHFVKESKQDESGMPNNRFLAERTGGTYSTLKVQPAELEDSGVYFCASSQPGTGYDTQYFGPGTRLTVL.

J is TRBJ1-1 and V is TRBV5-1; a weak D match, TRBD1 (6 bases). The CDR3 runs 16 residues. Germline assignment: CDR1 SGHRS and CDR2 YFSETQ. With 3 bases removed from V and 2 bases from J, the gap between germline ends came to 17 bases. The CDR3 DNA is TGCGCCAGCAGCTCCGGGACAAATTTATTAAACACTGAAGCTTTCTTT. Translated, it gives CASSSGTNLLNTEAFF.

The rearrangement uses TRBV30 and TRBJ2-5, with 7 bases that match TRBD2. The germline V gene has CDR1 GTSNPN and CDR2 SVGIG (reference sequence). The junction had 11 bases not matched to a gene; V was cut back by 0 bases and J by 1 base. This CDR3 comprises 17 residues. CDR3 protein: CAWSVVPREVTQETQYF. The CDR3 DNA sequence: TGTGCCTGGAGTGTAGTCCCACGGGAGGTGACCCAAGAGACCCAGTACTTC.

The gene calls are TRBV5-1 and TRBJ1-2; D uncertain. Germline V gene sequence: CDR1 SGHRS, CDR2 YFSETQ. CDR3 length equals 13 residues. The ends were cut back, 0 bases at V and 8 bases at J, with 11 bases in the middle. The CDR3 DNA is TGCGCCAGCAGCTTGGGTGGAGGTTGGGGCTACACCTTC. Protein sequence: CASSLGGGWGYTF.

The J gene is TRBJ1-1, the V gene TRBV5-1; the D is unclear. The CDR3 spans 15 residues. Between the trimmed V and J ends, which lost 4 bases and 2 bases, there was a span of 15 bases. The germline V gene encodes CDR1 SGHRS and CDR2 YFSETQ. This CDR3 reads CASSPFGPKNTEAFF. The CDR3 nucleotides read TGCGCCAGCAGCCCCTTTGGGCCCAAAAACACTGAAGCTTTCTTT.

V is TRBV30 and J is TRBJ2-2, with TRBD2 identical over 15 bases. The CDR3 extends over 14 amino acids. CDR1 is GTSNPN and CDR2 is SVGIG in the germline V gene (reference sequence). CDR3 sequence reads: CGGLAGGFTGELFF. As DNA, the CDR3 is TGTGGGGGACTAGCGGGGGGATTCACCGGGGAGCTGTTTTTT.

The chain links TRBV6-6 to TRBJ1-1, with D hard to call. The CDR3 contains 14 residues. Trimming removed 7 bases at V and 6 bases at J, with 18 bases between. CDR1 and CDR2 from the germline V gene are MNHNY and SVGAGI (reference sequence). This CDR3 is CASTSASVSAEAFF. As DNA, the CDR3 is TGTGCCAGCACCTCAGCGAGTGTAAGCGCTGAAGCTTTCTTT.

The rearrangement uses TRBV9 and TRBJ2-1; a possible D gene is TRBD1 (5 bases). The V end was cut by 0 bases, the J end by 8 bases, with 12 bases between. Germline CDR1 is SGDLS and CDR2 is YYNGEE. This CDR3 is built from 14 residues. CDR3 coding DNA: TGTGCCAGCAGCGTAGGGGCAGGGCATGATGAGCAGTTCTTC. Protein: CASSVGAGHDEQFF.

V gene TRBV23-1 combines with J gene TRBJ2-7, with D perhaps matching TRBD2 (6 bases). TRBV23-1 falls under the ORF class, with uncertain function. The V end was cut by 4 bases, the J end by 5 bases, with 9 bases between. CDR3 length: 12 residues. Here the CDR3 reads CASSLGRNEQYV. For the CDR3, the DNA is TGCGCCAGCAGTCTGGGGAGGAACGAGCAGTACGTC.

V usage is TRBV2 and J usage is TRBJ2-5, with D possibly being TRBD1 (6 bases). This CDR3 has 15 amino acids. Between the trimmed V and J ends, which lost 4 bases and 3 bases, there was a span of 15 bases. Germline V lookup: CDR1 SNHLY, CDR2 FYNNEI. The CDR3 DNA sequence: TGTGCCAGCAGTGGTGGCCTTCGACAGGAAGAGACCCAGTACTTC. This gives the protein CASSGGLRQEETQYF.

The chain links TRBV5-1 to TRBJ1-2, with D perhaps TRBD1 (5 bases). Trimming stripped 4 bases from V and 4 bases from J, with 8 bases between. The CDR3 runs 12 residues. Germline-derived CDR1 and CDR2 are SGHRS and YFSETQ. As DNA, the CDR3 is TGCGCCAGCAGCCCGGACATCTATGGCTACACCTTC. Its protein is CASSPDIYGYTF.

This CDR3 reads CASSLGWTGEVGYTF. DNA for the CDR3: TGTGCCAGCAGCTTAGGTTGGACAGGGGAGGTTGGCTACACCTTC. J is TRBJ1-2 and V is TRBV7-9, with 9 bases lining up with TRBD1. The V segment lost 1 base and the J segment 7 bases; nucleotides outside the gene matches: 7. Germline-derived CDR1 and CDR2 are SEHNR and FQNEAQ (reference sequence). The CDR3 has 15 amino acids.

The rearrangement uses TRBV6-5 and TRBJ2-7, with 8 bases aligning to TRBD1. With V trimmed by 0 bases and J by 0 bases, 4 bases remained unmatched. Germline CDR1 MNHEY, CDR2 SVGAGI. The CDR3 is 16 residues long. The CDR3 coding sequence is TGTGCCAGCAGTTACTCATTAGGGACAGGCTCCTACGAGCAGTACTTC. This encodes CASSYSLGTGSYEQYF.

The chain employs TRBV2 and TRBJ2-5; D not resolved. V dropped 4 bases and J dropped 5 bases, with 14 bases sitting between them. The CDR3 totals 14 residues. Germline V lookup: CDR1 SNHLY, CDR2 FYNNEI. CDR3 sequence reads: CASSAPGQRETQYF. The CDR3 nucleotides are TGTGCCAGCAGTGCTCCGGGTCAACGGGAGACCCAGTACTTC.

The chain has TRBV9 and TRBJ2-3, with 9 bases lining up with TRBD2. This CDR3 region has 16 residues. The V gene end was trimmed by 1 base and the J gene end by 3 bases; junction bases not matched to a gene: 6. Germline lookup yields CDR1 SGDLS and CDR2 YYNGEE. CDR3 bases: TGTGCCAGCAGCGTAACCCTAGCGGGGCGTACAGATACGCAGTATTTT. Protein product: CASSVTLAGRTDTQYF.